This T cell receptor beta chain was documented in a study of shared clonotypes between healthy human individuals. About the study: Donors were two women and a few men aged 18 to 49.

Sequencing was performed with immunoSEQ multiplex PCR; in TCRdb, only in-frame clones are kept and a portion is missing. The sample has around 370,000 clones, around 96% seen once. This clone was seen only once. Its antigen is not known. Study observations and caveats: Some naive CD4 clonotypes, roughly 4.8%, turned up in common across a handful of donors. A limitation of the genetic and exposure-history diversity represented arose from few donors. Lower generation probabilities were found for non-shared clonotypes than for those shared by all four donors.

This CDR3 spans 14 amino acids. Germline CDR1 SGHRS, CDR2 YFSETQ. The ends lost 7 bases at V and 3 bases at J; junction bases unmatched: 8. This chain connects TRBV5-1 to TRBJ2-7; TRBD1 agrees at 9 bases. The sequenced material came from memory CD8+ T cells sorted from blood. The sample's subset: CD45RO+ cells pooled with CCR7-negative TemRA cells. The clonotype was recovered from a man aged 30-40 years in good health. The CDR3 region is CASGAGQGFYEQYF. Here the CDR3 DNA reads TGCGCCAGCGGGGCGGGACAGGGATTCTACGAGCAGTACTTC. Together with reference TRBV5-1 and TRBJ2-7, the CDR3 gives the full variable domain: KAGVTQTPRYLIKTRGQQVTLSCSPISGHRSVSWYQQTPGQGLQFLFEYFSETQRNKGNFPGRFSGRQFSNSRSEMNVSTLELGDSALYLCASGAGQGFYEQYFGPGTRLTVT.